This T cell receptor (beta chain) derives from a study of T cell responses to AZD1222 COVID-19 vaccine. Whole-study findings and limits: Receipt of two AZD1222 doses was followed by a rise in Spike-specific TCR breadth and depth. Nearly half of spike-specific TCRs reportedly go after variant regions that carry no mutations.

Assay used: immunoSEQ multiplex PCR; TCRdb lists only in-frame clones, some missing. In the table there are about 150,000 clones, roughly nine tenths of which are singletons. This clone was counted once. Its antigen is undetermined. Within the sample, other DNA sequences also encode this same CDR3. Trimming stripped 3 bases from V and 0 bases from J, with 9 bases between. This CDR3 is built from 14 residues. From germline, CDR1 is SGHNT and CDR2 YENEEA. The TCR sequence derives from an adult in good health. The sequencing used peripheral blood, collected on day 0 of AZD1222 vaccination. The chain couples TRBV11-3 to TRBJ2-7; D may be TRBD1 (6 bases). DNA for the CDR3: TGTGCCAGCAGCTTGGGACAAAGCTCCTACGAGCAGTACTTC. Its protein is CASSLGQSSYEQYF.